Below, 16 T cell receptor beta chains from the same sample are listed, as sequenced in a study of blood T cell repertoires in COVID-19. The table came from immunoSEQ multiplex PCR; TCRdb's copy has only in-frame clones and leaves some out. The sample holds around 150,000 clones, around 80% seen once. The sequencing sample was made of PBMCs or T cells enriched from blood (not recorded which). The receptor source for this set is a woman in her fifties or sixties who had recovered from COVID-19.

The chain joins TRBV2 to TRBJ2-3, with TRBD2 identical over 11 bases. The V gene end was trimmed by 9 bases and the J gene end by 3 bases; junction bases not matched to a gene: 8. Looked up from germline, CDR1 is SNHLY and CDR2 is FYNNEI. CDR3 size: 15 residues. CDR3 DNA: TGTGCCAGTCGGCCCACTAGCGGGGGAACAGATACGCAGTATTTT. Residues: CASRPTSGGTDTQYF.

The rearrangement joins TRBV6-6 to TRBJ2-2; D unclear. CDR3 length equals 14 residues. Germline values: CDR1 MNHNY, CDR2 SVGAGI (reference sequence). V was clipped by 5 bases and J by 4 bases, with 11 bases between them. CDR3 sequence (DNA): TGTGCCAGCAGTAAGGCGGTGGGCACCGGGGAGCTGTTTTTT. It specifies CASSKAVGTGELFF.

The CDR3 spells CAWSAGTGNTEAFF. The CDR3 nucleotides are TGTGCCTGGAGTGCCGGGACAGGGAACACTGAAGCTTTCTTT. The J gene is TRBJ1-1, the V gene TRBV30, with 8 bases lining up with TRBD1. Germline assignment: CDR1 GTSNPN and CDR2 SVGIG (reference sequence). The CDR3 consists of 14 residues. The trim removed 1 base at V and 1 base at J, leaving 2 bases unmatched.

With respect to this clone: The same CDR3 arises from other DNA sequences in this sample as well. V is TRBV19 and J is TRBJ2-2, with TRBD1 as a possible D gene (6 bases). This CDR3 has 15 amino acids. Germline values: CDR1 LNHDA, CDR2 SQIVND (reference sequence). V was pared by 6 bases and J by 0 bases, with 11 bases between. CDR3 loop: CASRPGQTNTGELFF. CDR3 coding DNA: TGTGCCAGTAGGCCGGGACAAACGAACACCGGGGAGCTGTTTTTT.

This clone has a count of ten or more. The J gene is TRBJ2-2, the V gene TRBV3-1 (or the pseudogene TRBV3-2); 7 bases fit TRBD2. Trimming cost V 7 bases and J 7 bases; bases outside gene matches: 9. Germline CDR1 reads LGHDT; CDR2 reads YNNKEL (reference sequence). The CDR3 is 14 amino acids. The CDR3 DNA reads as TGTGCCAGCATGGGACTATCCGACGACGGGGAGCTGTTTTTT. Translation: CASMGLSDDGELFF.

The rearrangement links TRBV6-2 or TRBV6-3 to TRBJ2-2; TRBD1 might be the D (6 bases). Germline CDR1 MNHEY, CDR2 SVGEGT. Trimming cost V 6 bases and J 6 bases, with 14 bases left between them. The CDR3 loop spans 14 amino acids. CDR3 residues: CASSLQGWPGELFF. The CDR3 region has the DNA TGTGCCAGCAGCTTACAGGGTTGGCCCGGGGAGCTGTTTTTT.

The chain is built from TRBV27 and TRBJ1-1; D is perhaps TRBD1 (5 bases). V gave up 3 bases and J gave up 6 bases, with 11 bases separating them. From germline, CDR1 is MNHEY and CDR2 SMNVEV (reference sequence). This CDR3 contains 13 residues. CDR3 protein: CASSFYRGAEAFF. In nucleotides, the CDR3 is TGTGCCAGCAGTTTTTATCGGGGGGCTGAAGCTTTCTTT.

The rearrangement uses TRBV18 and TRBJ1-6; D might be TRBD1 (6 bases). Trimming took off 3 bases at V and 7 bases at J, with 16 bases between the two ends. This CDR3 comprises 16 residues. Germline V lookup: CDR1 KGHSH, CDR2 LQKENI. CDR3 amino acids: CASSPTAGDGNSPLHF. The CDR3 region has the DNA TGTGCCAGCTCACCGACGGCAGGGGACGGGAATTCACCCCTCCACTTT. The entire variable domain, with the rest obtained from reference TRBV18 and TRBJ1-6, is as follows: NAGVMQNPRHLVRRRGQEARLRCSPMKGHSHVYWYRQLPEEGLKFMVYLQKENIIDESGMPKERFSAEFPKEGPSILRIQQVVRGDSAAYFCASSPTAGDGNSPLHFGNGTRLTVT.

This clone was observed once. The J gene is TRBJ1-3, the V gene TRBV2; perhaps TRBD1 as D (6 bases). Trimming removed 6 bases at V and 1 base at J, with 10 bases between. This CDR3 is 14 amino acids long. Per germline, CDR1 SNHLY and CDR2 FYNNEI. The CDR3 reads CASSGTNSGNTIYF. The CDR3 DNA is TGTGCCAGCAGCGGGACAAATTCTGGAAACACCATATATTTT. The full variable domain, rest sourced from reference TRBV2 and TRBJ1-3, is EPEVTQTPSHQVTQMGQEVILRCVPISNHLYFYWYRQILGQKVEFLVSFYNNEISEKSEIFDDQFSVERPDGSNFTLKIRSTKLEDSAMYFCASSGTNSGNTIYFGEGSWLTVV.

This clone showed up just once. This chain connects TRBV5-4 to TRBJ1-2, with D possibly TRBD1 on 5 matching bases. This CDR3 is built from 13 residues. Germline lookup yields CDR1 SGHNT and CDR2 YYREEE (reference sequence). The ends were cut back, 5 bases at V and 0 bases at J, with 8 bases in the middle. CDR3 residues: CASSQDTNYGYTF. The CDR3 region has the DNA TGTGCCAGCAGTCAGGACACTAACTATGGCTACACCTTC.

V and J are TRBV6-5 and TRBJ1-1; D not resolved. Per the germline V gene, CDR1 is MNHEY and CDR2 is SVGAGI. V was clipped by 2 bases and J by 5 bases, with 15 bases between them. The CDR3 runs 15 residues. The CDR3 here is CASSYVKSLSTEAFF. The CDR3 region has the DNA TGTGCCAGCAGTTACGTGAAGAGTTTAAGTACTGAAGCTTTCTTT.

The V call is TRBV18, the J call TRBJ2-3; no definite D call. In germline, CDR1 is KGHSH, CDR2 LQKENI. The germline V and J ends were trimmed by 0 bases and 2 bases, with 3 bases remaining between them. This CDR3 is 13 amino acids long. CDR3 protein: CASSPPATDTQYF. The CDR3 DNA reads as TGTGCCAGCTCACCACCGGCCACAGATACGCAGTATTTT.

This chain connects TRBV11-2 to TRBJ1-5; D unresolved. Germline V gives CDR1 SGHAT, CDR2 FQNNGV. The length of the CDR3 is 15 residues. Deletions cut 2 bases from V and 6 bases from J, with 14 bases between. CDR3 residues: CASSLSRGGSQPQHF. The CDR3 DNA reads TGTGCCAGCAGCTTAAGTCGAGGAGGGAGTCAGCCCCAGCATTTT.

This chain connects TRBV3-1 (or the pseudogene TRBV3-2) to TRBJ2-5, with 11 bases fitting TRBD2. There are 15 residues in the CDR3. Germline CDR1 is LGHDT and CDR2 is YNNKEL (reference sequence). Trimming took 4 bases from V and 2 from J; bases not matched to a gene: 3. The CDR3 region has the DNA TGTGCCAGCAGCCTAGCGGGGGGGACTCAAGAGACCCAGTACTTC. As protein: CASSLAGGTQETQYF.

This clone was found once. The chain's CDR3 is CASSLPHKIGQGGFTDTQYF. As DNA, the CDR3 is TGTGCCAGCAGCTTACCGCACAAGATCGGACAGGGAGGGTTCACAGATACGCAGTATTTT. The chain has TRBV7-6 and TRBJ2-3, with a tentative D call TRBD1 (8 bases). The CDR3 contains 20 residues. Deletions cut 2 bases from V and 2 bases from J, with 26 bases between. The V gene's germline CDR1 is SGHVS and CDR2 FNYEAQ.

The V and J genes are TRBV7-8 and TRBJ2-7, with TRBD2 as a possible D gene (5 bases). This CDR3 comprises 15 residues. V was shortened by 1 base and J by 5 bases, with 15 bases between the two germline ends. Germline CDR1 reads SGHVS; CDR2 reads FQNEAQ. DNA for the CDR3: TGTGCCAGCAGCTTAGGAGTGAGGGTCTGGGACGAGCAGTACTTC. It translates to CASSLGVRVWDEQYF.